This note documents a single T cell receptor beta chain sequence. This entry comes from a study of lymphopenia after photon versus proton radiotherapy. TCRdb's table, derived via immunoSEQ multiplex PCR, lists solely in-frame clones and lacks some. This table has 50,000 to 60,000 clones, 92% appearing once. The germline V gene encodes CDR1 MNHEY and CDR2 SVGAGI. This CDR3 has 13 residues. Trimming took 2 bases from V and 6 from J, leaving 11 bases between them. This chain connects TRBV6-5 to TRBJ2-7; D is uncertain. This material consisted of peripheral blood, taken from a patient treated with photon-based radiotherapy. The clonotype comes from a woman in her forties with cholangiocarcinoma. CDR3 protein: CASSYDGRSEQYF. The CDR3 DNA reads TGTGCCAGCAGTTACGATGGTAGGAGCGAGCAGTACTTC.